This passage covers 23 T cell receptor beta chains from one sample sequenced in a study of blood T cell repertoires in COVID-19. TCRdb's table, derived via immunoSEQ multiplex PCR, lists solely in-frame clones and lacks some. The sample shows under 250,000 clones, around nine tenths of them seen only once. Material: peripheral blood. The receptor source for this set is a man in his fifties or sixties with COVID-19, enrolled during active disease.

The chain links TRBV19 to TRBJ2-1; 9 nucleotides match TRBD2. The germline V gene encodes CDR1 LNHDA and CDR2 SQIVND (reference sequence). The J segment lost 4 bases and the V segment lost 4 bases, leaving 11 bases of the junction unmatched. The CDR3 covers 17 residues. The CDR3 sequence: CASSSGAGGPYYNEQFF. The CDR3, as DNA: TGTGCCAGTAGTAGTGGGGCGGGGGGGCCGTATTACAATGAGCAGTTCTTC.

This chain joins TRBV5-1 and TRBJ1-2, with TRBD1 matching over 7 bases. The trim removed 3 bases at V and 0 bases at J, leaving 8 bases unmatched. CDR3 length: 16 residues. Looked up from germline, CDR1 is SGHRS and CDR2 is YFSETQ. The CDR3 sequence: CASSSGTERANYGYTF. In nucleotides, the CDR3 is TGCGCCAGCAGCTCTGGGACAGAGAGAGCTAACTATGGCTACACCTTC.

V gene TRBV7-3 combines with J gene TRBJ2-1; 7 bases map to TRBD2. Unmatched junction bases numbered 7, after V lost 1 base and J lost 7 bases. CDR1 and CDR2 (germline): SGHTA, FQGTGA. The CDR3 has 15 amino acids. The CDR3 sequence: CASSLMAAGSNEQFF. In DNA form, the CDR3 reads TGTGCCAGCAGCTTAATGGCAGCGGGGTCTAATGAGCAGTTCTTC.

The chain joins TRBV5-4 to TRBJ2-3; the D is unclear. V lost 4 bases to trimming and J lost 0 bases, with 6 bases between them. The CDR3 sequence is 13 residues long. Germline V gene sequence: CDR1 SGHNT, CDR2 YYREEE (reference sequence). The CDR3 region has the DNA TGTGCCAGCAGCCTATCTAGCACAGATACGCAGTATTTT. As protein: CASSLSSTDTQYF.

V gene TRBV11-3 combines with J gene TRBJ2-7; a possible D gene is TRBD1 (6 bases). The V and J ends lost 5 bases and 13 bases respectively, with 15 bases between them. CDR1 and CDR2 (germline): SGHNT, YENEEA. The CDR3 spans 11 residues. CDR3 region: CASSQDSSLYF. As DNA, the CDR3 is TGTGCCAGCAGCCAGGACAGCTCCCTTTACTTC.

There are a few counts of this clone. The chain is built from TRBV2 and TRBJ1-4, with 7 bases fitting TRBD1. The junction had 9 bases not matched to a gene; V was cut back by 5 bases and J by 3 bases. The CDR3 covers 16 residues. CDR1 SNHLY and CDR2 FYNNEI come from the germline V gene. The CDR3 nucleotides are TGTGCCAGCAGTCGGGACCGACAGGGCGCTAATGAAAAACTGTTTTTT. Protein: CASSRDRQGANEKLFF.

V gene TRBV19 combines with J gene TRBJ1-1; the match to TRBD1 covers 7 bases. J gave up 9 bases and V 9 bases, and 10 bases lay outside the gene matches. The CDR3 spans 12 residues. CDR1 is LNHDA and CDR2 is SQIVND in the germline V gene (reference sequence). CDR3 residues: CASRERQGQAFF. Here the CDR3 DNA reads TGTGCCAGCAGAGAAAGACAGGGACAAGCTTTCTTT. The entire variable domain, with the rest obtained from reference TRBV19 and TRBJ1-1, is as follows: DGGITQSPKYLFRKEGQNVTLSCEQNLNHDAMYWYRQDPGQGLRLIYYSQIVNDFQKGDIAEGYSVSREKKESFPLTVTSAQKNPTAFYLCASRERQGQAFFGQGTRLTVV.

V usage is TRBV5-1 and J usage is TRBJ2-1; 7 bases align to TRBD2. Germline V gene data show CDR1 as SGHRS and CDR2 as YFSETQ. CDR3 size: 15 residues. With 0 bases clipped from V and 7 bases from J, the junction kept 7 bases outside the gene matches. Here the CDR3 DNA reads TGCGCCAGCAGCTTGGGTGCGGGAGTTGGGAATGAGCAGTTCTTC. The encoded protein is CASSLGAGVGNEQFF.

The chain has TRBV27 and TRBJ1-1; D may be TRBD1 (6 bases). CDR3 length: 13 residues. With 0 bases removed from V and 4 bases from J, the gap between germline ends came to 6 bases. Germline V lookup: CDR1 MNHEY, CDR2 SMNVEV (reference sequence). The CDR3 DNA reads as TGTGCCAGCAGTTTATCCAGGGGCACTGAAGCTTTCTTT. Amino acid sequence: CASSLSRGTEAFF.

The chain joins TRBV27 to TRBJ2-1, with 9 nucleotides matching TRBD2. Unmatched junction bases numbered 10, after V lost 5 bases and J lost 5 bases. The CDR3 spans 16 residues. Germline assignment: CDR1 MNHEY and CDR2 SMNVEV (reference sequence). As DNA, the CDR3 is TGTGCCAGCAGTCCCAGAGCAAGCGGGGGGAACAATGAGCAGTTCTTC. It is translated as CASSPRASGGNNEQFF.

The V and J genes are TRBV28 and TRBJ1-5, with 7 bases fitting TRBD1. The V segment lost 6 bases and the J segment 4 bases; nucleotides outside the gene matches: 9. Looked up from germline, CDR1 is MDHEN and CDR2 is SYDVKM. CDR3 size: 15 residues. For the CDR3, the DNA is TGTGCCAGCAGCCCCGTCAACAGGGGTAATCAGCCCCAGCATTTT. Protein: CASSPVNRGNQPQHF.

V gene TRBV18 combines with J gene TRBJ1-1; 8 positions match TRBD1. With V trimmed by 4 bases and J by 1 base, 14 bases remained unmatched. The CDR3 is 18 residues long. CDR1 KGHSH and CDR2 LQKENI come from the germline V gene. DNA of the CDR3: TGTGCCAGCTCACGGGACAGGATATCAAAGTTTACGAACACTGAAGCTTTCTTT. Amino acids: CASSRDRISKFTNTEAFF.

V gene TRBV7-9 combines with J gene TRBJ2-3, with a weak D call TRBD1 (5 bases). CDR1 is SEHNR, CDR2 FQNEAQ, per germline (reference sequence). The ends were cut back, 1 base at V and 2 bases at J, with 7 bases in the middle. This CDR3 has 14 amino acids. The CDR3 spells CASSLEQDTDTQYF. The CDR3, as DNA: TGTGCCAGCAGCTTAGAACAGGACACAGATACGCAGTATTTT.

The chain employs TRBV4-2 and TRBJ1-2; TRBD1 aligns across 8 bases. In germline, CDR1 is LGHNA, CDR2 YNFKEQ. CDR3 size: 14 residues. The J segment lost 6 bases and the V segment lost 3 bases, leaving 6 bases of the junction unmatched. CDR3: CASSQDRDRHGYTF. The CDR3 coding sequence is TGTGCCAGCAGCCAGGACCGGGACAGGCATGGCTACACCTTC.

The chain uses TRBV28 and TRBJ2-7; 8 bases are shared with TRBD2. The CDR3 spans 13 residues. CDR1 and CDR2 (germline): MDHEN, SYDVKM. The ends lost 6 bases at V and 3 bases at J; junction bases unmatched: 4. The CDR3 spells CASRSGSLYEQYF. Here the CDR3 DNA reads TGTGCCAGCAGGAGCGGGAGTCTCTACGAGCAGTACTTC.

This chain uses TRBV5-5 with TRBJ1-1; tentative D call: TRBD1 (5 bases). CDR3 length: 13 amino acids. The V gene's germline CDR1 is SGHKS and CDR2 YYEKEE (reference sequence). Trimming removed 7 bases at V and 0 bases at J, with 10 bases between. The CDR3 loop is CASGGNMNTEAFF. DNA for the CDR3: TGTGCCAGCGGGGGGAACATGAACACTGAAGCTTTCTTT.

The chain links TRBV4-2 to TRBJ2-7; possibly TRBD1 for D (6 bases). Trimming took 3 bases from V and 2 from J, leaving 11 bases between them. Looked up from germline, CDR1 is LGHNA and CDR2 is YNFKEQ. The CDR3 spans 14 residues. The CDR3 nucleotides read TGTGCCAGCAGCCAGGAGACAGGTCCCTACGAGCAGTACTTC. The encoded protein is CASSQETGPYEQYF.

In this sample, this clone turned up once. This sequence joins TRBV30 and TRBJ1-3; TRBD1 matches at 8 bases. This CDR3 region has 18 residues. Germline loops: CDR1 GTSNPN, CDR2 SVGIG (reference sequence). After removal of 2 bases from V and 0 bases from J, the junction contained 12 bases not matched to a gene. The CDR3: CAWSHPGQGRNSGNTIYF. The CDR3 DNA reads TGTGCCTGGAGTCACCCAGGACAGGGACGAAACTCTGGAAACACCATATATTTT.

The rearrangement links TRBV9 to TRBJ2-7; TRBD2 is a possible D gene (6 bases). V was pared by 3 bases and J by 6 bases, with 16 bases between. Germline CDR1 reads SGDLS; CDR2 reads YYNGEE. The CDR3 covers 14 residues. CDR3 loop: CASSEGLSGSEQYF. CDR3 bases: TGTGCCAGCAGCGAGGGACTGTCCGGCAGCGAGCAGTACTTC.

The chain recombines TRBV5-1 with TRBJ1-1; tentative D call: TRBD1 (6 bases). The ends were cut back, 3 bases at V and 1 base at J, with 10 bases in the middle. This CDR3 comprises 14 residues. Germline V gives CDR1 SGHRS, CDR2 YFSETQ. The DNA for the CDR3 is TGCGCCAGCAGCTACCCGGACAGGAACACTGAAGCTTTCTTT. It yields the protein CASSYPDRNTEAFF. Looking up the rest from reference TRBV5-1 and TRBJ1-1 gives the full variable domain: KAGVTQTPRYLIKTRGQQVTLSCSPISGHRSVSWYQQTPGQGLQFLFEYFSETQRNKGNFPGRFSGRQFSNSRSEMNVSTLELGDSALYLCASSYPDRNTEAFFGQGTRLTVV.

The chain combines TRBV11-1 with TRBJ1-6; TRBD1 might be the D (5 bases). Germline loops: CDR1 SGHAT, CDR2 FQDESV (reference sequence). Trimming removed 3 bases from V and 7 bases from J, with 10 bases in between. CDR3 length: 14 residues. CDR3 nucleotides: TGTGCCAGCAGCTTCTCCGGGGGGAATTCACCCCTCCACTTT. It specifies CASSFSGGNSPLHF. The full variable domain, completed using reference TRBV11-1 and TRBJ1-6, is EAEVAQSPRYKITEKSQAVAFWCDPISGHATLYWYRQILGQGPELLVQFQDESVVDDSQLPKDRFSAERLKGVDSTLKIQPAELGDSAMYLCASSFSGGNSPLHFGNGTRLTVT.

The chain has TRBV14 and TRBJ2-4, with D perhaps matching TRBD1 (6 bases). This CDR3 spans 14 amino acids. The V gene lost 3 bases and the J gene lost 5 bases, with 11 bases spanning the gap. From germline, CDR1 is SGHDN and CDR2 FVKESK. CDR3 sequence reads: CASSHPTGENIQYF. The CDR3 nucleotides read TGTGCCAGCAGCCATCCGACAGGTGAAAACATTCAGTACTTC.

CDR3 sequence reads: CAISEPGSYNSPLHF. The CDR3 DNA follows: TGTGCCATCAGTGAGCCCGGCTCCTATAATTCACCCCTCCACTTT. The gene calls are TRBV10-3 and TRBJ1-6; D call uncertain. Between the trimmed V and J ends, which lost 2 bases and 0 bases, there was a span of 5 bases. The V gene's germline CDR1 is ENHRY and CDR2 SYGVKD. The CDR3 consists of 15 residues.